This T cell receptor beta chain was sequenced for a study of shared clonotypes between healthy human individuals. The study drew all its donors from Caucasian adults living in Nashville, Tennessee. Running of the assay took place at deep level. DNA input for the unsorted PBMC replicate PCRs was approximately 300 ng, tens of thousands of T cell genomes. The data were produced by immunoSEQ multiplex PCR, yet TCRdb's version contains in-frame clones alone and is incomplete. The data show approximately 480,000 clones, roughly 79% seen once. Trimming took off 7 bases at V and 3 bases at J, with 10 bases between the two ends. Germline CDR1 is SNHLY and CDR2 is FYNNEI. The CDR3 runs 13 residues.

The source material was PBMCs. The receptor's source is a woman between 40 and 55 years old in good health. Some clones in this sample may be carry-over from other donors' samples. V and J are TRBV2 and TRBJ2-1; a weak D match, TRBD1 (5 bases). CDR3 nucleotides: TGTGCCAGCAAGGGGTTGGGCTACAATGAGCAGTTCTTC. As protein: CASKGLGYNEQFF.